A selection of T cell receptor beta chains follows, all from one sample in a study of T cell responses to AZD1222 COVID-19 vaccine. The method was immunoSEQ multiplex PCR; TCRdb's version includes in-frame clones alone and lacks a portion of them. The sample contains 100,000 to 120,000 clones, 85% to 95% of which appear only once. The sample here was peripheral blood, taken 28 days after the second AZD1222 dose. Receptors were obtained from an adult who received the AZD1222 COVID-19 vaccine. The CDR3 runs from the conserved cysteine through the conserved F or W. Fields, in order: J gene, V gene, D gene, clone size, CDR3 DNA, CDR3 protein. The D gene is left open where the match is weak. The size field is filled for only some rows; it gives once, few, many or a size class.

J: TRBJ1-4; V: TRBV5-4; D: TRBD1; size: .; DNA: TGTGCCAGCAGCCTGGTAAACGGGGGACAGGGAAGTGAAAAACTGTTTTTT; CDR3: CASSLVNGGQGSEKLFF
J: TRBJ2-1; V: TRBV18; D: TRBD1; size: .; DNA: TGTGCCAGCTCATCGTACCCCGGGACAGACCAATACAATGAGCAGTTCTTC; CDR3: CASSSYPGTDQYNEQFF
J: TRBJ2-7; V: TRBV3-1/TRBV3-2; D: TRBD1; size: .; DNA: TGTGCCAGCAGCCAACAGGACAGGAAACCCTACGAGCAGTACTTC; CDR3: CASSQQDRKPYEQYF
J: TRBJ1-1; V: TRBV6-5; D: .; size: .; DNA: TGTGCCAGCAGTTACTCGCCAGAGATGAACACTGAAGCTTTCTTT; CDR3: CASSYSPEMNTEAFF
J: TRBJ1-1; V: TRBV30; D: .; size: .; DNA: TGTGCCGGCAGGGTTACGAACACTGAAGCTTTCTTT; CDR3: CAGRVTNTEAFF
J: TRBJ1-1; V: TRBV7-9; D: .; size: .; DNA: TGTGCCAGCAGCCCCCGGCCGGGAATGGAAACAGGTGAAGCTTTCTTT; CDR3: CASSPRPGMETGEAFF
J: TRBJ2-7; V: TRBV3-1/TRBV3-2; D: .; size: once; DNA: TGTGCCAGCAGCCGCACCCGAAGCTCCTACGAGCAGTACTTC; CDR3: CASSRTRSSYEQYF
J: TRBJ1-2; V: TRBV29-1; D: .; size: .; DNA: TGCAGCGTTGAAGTTTACGGGGGATTGGGCTATGGCTACACCTTC; CDR3: CSVEVYGGLGYGYTF
J: TRBJ1-3; V: TRBV10-3; D: .; size: .; DNA: TGTGCCATCAGTGGCCGGGGCTTGTCGAGCTCTGGAAACACCATATATTTT; CDR3: CAISGRGLSSSGNTIYF
J: TRBJ1-2; V: TRBV19; D: .; size: .; DNA: TGTGCCAGTGAAACAGGGTGGAGTGGCTACACCTTC; CDR3: CASETGWSGYTF
J: TRBJ2-7; V: TRBV5-1; D: .; size: .; DNA: TGCGCCAGCAGCTTGGAACAGGGCGCCCCTTACTACGAGCAGTACTTC; CDR3: CASSLEQGAPYYEQYF
J: TRBJ1-1; V: TRBV20-1; D: .; size: .; DNA: TGCAGTGTCGGGCCCACACCCCAAGCTTTCTTT; CDR3: CSVGPTPQAFF
J: TRBJ2-1; V: TRBV7-7; D: .; size: .; DNA: TGTGCCAGCAGCTCCGATATAGCGAACGAGCAGTTCTTC; CDR3: CASSSDIANEQFF
J: TRBJ2-5; V: TRBV6-2/TRBV6-3; D: .; size: .; DNA: TGTGCCAGCAGTACCGACTCCCAGGGATACCAAGAGACCCAGTACTTC; CDR3: CASSTDSQGYQETQYF
J: TRBJ2-7; V: TRBV29-1; D: TRBD1; size: .; DNA: TGCAGCGTTGTCAAGGGGGCTTCGGGCTACGAGCAGTACTTC; CDR3: CSVVKGASGYEQYF
J: TRBJ1-1; V: TRBV6-5; D: .; size: .; DNA: TGTGCCAGCAGTTCCCGGCACACTGAAGCTTTCTTT; CDR3: CASSSRHTEAFF
J: TRBJ2-6; V: TRBV18; D: TRBD1; size: .; DNA: TGTGCCAGCTCACCTAACTTGACAGGGTACATTGGGGCCAACGTCCTGACTTTC; CDR3: CASSPNLTGYIGANVLTF
J: TRBJ1-5; V: TRBV27; D: .; size: once; DNA: TGTGCCAGCAGTCAATGGGGTACCTATCAGCCCCAGCATTTT; CDR3: CASSQWGTYQPQHF
J: TRBJ1-1; V: TRBV11-2; D: TRBD1; size: .; DNA: TGTGCCAGCAGCTTAAGGACAGGGACCGGCTCGAACACTGAAGCTTTCTTT; CDR3: CASSLRTGTGSNTEAFF
J: TRBJ2-6; V: TRBV19; D: .; size: .; DNA: TGTGCCAGTAGTCCAATAAAGACAAATCACAAAGTCGCCAACGTCCTGACTTTC; CDR3: CASSPIKTNHKVANVLTF
J: TRBJ1-6; V: TRBV5-1; D: .; size: .; DNA: TGCGCCAGCAGCTCACCGGACGGTAATTCACCCCTCCACTTT; CDR3: CASSSPDGNSPLHF
J: TRBJ1-1; V: TRBV7-8; D: TRBD1; size: few; DNA: TGTGCCAGCAGCTTAGATACCGACAGGGTGGGAACTGAAGCTTTCTTT; CDR3: CASSLDTDRVGTEAFF
J: TRBJ2-2; V: TRBV7-7; D: .; size: .; DNA: TGTGCCAGCAGCCCAAGTATCACCGGGGAGCTGTTTTTT; CDR3: CASSPSITGELFF
J: TRBJ1-5; V: TRBV7-9; D: TRBD1; size: .; DNA: TGTGCCAGCAGCTTAGCGTACGATCAGGGGGCTCAGCCCCAGCATTTT; CDR3: CASSLAYDQGAQPQHF
J: TRBJ2-3; V: TRBV5-4; D: TRBD1; size: .; DNA: TGTGCCAGCAGCCGACCCTGGACAGGGGGAACTAGCACAGATACGCAGTATTTT; CDR3: CASSRPWTGGTSTDTQYF
J: TRBJ1-2; V: TRBV5-1; D: TRBD1; size: .; DNA: TGCGCCAGCAGCTCCTCCCCTGCGGGACAGGGAACCTATGGCTACACCTTC; CDR3: CASSSSPAGQGTYGYTF
J: TRBJ1-3; V: TRBV12-2; D: .; size: .; DNA: TGTGCAAGTCGCTTTCCCCAGGCCTCTTGTTTCTCTGGAAACACCATATATTTT; CDR3: CASRFPQASCFSGNTIYF
J: TRBJ1-4; V: TRBV5-1; D: TRBD1; size: .; DNA: TGCGCCAGCAGCTTGGGGGGACAGGGTTCTAATGAAAAACTGTTTTTT; CDR3: CASSLGGQGSNEKLFF
J: TRBJ2-7; V: TRBV10-3; D: .; size: .; DNA: TGTGCCATCAGCGGAGGGCAGGGAGGCTACGAGCAGTACTTC; CDR3: CAISGGQGGYEQYF
J: TRBJ1-2; V: TRBV5-4; D: .; size: .; DNA: TGTGCCAGCAGCTTGGAACCCTATGGGGGATATGGCTACACCTTC; CDR3: CASSLEPYGGYGYTF
J: TRBJ1-1; V: TRBV9; D: .; size: .; DNA: TGTGCCAGCAGCGCCCCGGGACGCCGGAGGGATGAAGCTTTCTTT; CDR3: CASSAPGRRRDEAFF
J: TRBJ1-2; V: TRBV2; D: .; size: .; DNA: TGTGCCAGCAGTGGCCCCGATCTGAACTATGGCTACACCTTC; CDR3: CASSGPDLNYGYTF
J: TRBJ2-3; V: TRBV9; D: .; size: once; DNA: TGTGCCAGCAGCGTAGGACAGAACACAGATACGCAGTATTTT; CDR3: CASSVGQNTDTQYF
J: TRBJ1-2; V: TRBV29-1; D: .; size: .; DNA: TGCAGCGCTACAGGGATTGGTGGCTACACCTTC; CDR3: CSATGIGGYTF
J: TRBJ1-1; V: TRBV11-2; D: .; size: .; DNA: TGTGCCAGCAGCCCCCCGACAGGGAACACTGAAGCTTTCTTT; CDR3: CASSPPTGNTEAFF
J: TRBJ1-6; V: TRBV5-1; D: TRBD1; size: .; DNA: TGCGCCAGCAGCTCAGGGACAGGACAGGGGGCGGCACCCCTCCACTTT; CDR3: CASSSGTGQGAAPLHF
J: TRBJ1-5; V: TRBV28; D: .; size: few; DNA: TGTGCCAGCAGTTTAAGTGGACTTAGCAATCAGCCCCAGCATTTT; CDR3: CASSLSGLSNQPQHF
J: TRBJ2-2; V: TRBV5-1; D: TRBD1; size: few; DNA: TGCGCCAGCAGCTTGGTTTCTCATGGGACAGGGACTGGGGAGCTGTTTTTT; CDR3: CASSLVSHGTGTGELFF
J: TRBJ2-1; V: TRBV5-6; D: .; size: .; DNA: TGTGCCAGCAGCACGACTTACCAATCCTACAATGAGCAGTTCTTC; CDR3: CASSTTYQSYNEQFF
J: TRBJ2-1; V: TRBV7-9; D: .; size: .; DNA: TGTGCCAGCAACTACCTACAGGGAGAGCAGTTCTTC; CDR3: CASNYLQGEQFF
J: TRBJ1-2; V: TRBV3-1/TRBV3-2; D: .; size: once; DNA: TGTGCCAGCAGCCTTCGGAGACAGAGTTGGTATGGCTACACCTTC; CDR3: CASSLRRQSWYGYTF
J: TRBJ1-6; V: TRBV4-1; D: TRBD1; size: .; DNA: TGCGCCAGCAGCCAACGTTATGCGACAGGGAACTCACCCCTCCACTTT; CDR3: CASSQRYATGNSPLHF
J: TRBJ2-7; V: TRBV13; D: .; size: .; DNA: TGTGCCAGCCAACGGGGGGACAGCGCCTACGAGCAGTACTTC; CDR3: CASQRGDSAYEQYF
J: TRBJ1-1; V: TRBV18; D: .; size: .; DNA: TGTGCCAGCTCACCCGATAAGGGCCTGAACACTGAAGCTTTCTTT; CDR3: CASSPDKGLNTEAFF
J: TRBJ2-1; V: TRBV5-1; D: .; size: once; DNA: TGCGCCAGCAAGGGGGAGCAGACCTCCTACAATGAGCAGTTCTTC; CDR3: CASKGEQTSYNEQFF
J: TRBJ2-3; V: TRBV5-1; D: TRBD1; size: .; DNA: TGCGCCAGCAGCGCCCCGGAGCTGAGCCCCGGGACAGGGGGCACAGATACGCAGTATTTT; CDR3: CASSAPELSPGTGGTDTQYF
J: TRBJ2-7; V: TRBV5-6; D: .; size: .; DNA: TGTGCCAGCAGCTTGCAGGGGCGTCGGTCCGAGCAGTACTTC; CDR3: CASSLQGRRSEQYF
J: TRBJ2-1; V: TRBV27; D: TRBD1; size: .; DNA: TGTGCCAGCAGTTCCCCAGGGGGCCATATCGAGCAGTTCTTC; CDR3: CASSSPGGHIEQFF
J: TRBJ1-2; V: TRBV12-3/TRBV12-4; D: .; size: .; DNA: TGTGCCAGCAGTTTCCAGGAGGTCTATGGCTACACCTTC; CDR3: CASSFQEVYGYTF
J: TRBJ2-7; V: TRBV15; D: .; size: .; DNA: TGTGCCACCAGCAGAGATCGCGCGTCAGACTACGAGCAGTACTTC; CDR3: CATSRDRASDYEQYF
J: TRBJ1-1; V: TRBV18; D: .; size: .; DNA: TGTGCCAGCTCACTTACTTCTGAGGGAGGCACTGAAGCTTTCTTT; CDR3: CASSLTSEGGTEAFF
J: TRBJ1-2; V: TRBV6-1; D: .; size: .; DNA: TGTGCCAGCAGTGAATTCCCTCTGGCGTATGGCTACACCTTC; CDR3: CASSEFPLAYGYTF
J: TRBJ1-4; V: TRBV29-1; D: .; size: .; DNA: TGCAGCGCCGGCTGGGGGGTTGAAAAACTGTTTTTT; CDR3: CSAGWGVEKLFF
J: TRBJ1-2; V: TRBV2; D: .; size: few; DNA: TGTGCCAGCAGTGTGATGGGGAGCGATGGCTACACCTTC; CDR3: CASSVMGSDGYTF
J: TRBJ2-2; V: TRBV5-6; D: .; size: once; DNA: TGTGCCAGCAGCTTGAACACCGGGGAGCTGTTTTTT; CDR3: CASSLNTGELFF